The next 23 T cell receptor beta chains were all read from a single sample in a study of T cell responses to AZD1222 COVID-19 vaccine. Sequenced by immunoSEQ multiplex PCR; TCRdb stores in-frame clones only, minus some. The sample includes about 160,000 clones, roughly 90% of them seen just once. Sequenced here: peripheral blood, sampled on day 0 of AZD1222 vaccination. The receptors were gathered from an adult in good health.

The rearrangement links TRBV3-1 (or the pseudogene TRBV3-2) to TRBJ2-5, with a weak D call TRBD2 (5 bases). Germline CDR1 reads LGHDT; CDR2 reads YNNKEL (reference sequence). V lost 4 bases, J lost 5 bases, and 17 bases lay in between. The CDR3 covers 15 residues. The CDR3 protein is CASSPQPAGVETQYF. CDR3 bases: TGTGCCAGCAGCCCCCAGCCCGCGGGTGTGGAGACCCAGTACTTC.

The CDR3: CASRDRAGVTPYEQYF. The CDR3 region has the DNA TGTGCCAGCAGAGACAGAGCGGGAGTCACCCCCTACGAGCAGTACTTC. The V gene is TRBV9, the J gene TRBJ2-7; TRBD2 matches at 8 bases. The junction had 12 bases not matched to a gene; V was cut back by 5 bases and J by 2 bases. CDR3 length: 16 amino acids. Germline CDR1 is SGDLS and CDR2 is YYNGEE. Filled out from reference TRBV9 and TRBJ2-7, the complete variable domain reads DSGVTQTPKHLITATGQRVTLRCSPRSGDLSVYWYQQSLDQGLQFLIQYYNGEERAKGNILERFSAQQFPDLHSELNLSSLELGDSALYFCASRDRAGVTPYEQYFGPGTRLTVT.

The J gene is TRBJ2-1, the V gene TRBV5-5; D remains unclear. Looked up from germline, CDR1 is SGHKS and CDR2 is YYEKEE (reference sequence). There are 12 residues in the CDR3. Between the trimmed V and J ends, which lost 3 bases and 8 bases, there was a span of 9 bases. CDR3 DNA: TGTGCCAGCAGCTCCCCCCGGGATGAGCAGTTCTTC. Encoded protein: CASSSPRDEQFF. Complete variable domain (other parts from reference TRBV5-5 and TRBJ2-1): DAGVTQSPTHLIKTRGQQVTLRCSPISGHKSVSWYQQVLGQGPQFIFQYYEKEERGRGNFPDRFSARQFPNYSSELNVNALLLGDSALYLCASSSPRDEQFFGPGTRLTVL.

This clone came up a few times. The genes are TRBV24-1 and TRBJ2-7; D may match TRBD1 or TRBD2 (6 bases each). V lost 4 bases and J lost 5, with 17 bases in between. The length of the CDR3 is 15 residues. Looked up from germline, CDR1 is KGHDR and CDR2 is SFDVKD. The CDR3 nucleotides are TGTGCCACCAGTGACGGTGACGGGGGCGTAGACGAGCAGTACTTC. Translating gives CATSDGDGGVDEQYF.

The CDR3 DNA follows: TGTGCCAGCCGCGTAGACCGGACTAGCGGGCGTGTCGGCAATGAGCAGTTCTTC. Its protein product is CASRVDRTSGRVGNEQFF. This rearrangement joins TRBV7-2 to TRBJ2-1, with TRBD2 matching 11 bases. CDR3 length: 18 residues. The junction had 18 bases not matched to a gene; V was cut back by 8 bases and J by 6 bases. Germline-derived CDR1 and CDR2 are SGHTA and FQGNSA.

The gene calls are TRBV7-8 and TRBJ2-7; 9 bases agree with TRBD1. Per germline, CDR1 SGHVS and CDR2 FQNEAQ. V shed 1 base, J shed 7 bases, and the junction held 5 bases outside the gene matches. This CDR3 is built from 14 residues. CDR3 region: CASSLGTGAWEQYF. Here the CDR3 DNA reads TGTGCCAGCAGCTTAGGGACAGGGGCGTGGGAGCAGTACTTC. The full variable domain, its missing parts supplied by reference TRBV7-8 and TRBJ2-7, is GAGVSQSPRYKVAKRGQDVALRCDPISGHVSLFWYQQALGQGPEFLTYFQNEAQLDKSGLPSDRFFAERPEGSVSTLKIQRTQQEDSAVYLCASSLGTGAWEQYFGPGTRLTVT.

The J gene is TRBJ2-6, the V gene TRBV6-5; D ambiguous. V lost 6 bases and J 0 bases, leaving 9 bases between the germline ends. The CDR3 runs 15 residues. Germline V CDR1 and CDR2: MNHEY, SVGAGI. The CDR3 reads CASRTPPSGANVLTF. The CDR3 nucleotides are TGTGCCAGCAGAACGCCACCCTCTGGGGCCAACGTCCTGACTTTC.

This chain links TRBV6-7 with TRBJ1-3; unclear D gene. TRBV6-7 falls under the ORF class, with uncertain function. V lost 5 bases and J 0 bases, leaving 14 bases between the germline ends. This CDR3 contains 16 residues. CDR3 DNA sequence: TGTGCCAGCAGTACTGGGCAGCTAACCTCTGGAAACACCATATATTTT. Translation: CASSTGQLTSGNTIYF.

CDR3 sequence reads: CASSLGKHTEAFF. CDR3 DNA sequence: TGTGCCAGCAGCTTAGGGAAACACACTGAAGCTTTCTTT. This chain links TRBV11-3 with TRBJ1-1; no clear D gene. V was clipped by 1 base and J by 3 bases, with 6 bases between them. The germline V gene encodes CDR1 SGHNT and CDR2 YENEEA. There are 13 residues in the CDR3.

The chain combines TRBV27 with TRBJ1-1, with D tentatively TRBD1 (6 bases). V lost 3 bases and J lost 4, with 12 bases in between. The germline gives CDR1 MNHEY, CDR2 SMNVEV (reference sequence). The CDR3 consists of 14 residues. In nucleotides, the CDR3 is TGTGCCAGCAGTTTGGCAGGGGTGGGCACTGAAGCTTTCTTT. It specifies CASSLAGVGTEAFF.

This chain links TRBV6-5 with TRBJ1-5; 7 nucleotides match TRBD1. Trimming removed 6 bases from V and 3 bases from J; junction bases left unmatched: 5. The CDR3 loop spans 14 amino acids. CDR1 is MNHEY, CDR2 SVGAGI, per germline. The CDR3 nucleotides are TGTGCCAGCAGGACGGGACAGCCCAATCAGCCCCAGCATTTT. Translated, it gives CASRTGQPNQPQHF.

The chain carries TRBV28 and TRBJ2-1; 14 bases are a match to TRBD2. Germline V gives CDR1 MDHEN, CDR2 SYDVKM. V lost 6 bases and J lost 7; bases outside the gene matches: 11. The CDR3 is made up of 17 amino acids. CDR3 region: CASRGQPGTSGRNEQFF. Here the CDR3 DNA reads TGTGCCAGCAGGGGACAGCCCGGGACTAGCGGGAGAAATGAGCAGTTCTTC.

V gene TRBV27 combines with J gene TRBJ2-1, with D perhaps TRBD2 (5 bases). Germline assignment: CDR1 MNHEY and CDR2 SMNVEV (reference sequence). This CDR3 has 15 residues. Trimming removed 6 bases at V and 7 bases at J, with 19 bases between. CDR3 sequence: CASSQNGLAQNEQFF. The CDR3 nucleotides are TGTGCCAGCAGCCAAAACGGGCTAGCACAAAATGAGCAGTTCTTC.

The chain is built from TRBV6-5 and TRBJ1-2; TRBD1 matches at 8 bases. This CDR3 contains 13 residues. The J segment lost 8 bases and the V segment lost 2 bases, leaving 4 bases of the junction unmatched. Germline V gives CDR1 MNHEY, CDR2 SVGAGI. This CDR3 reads CASSYRTGWGYTF. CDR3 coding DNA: TGTGCCAGCAGTTACCGGACAGGGTGGGGCTACACCTTC.

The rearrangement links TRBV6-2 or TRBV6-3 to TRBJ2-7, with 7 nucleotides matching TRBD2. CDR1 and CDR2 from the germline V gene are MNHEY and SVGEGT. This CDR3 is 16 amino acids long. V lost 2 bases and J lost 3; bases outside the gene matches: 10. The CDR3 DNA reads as TGTGCCAGCAGTTACGCTCCCAGTCTAGCGGTCTACGAGCAGTACTTC. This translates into CASSYAPSLAVYEQYF.

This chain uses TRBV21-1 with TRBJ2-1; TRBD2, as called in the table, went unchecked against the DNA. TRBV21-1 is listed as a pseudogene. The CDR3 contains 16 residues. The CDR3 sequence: CASSIHTSWAYNEQFF. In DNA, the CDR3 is TGTGCCAGCAGCATCCACACTAGTTGGGCCTACAATGAGCAGTTCTTC.

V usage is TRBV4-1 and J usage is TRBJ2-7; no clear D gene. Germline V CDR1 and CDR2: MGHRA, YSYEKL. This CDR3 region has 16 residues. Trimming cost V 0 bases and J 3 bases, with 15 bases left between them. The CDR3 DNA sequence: TGCGCCAGCAGCCAAGATTTGTCGGGTCTGGTCTACGAGCAGTACTTC. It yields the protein CASSQDLSGLVYEQYF.

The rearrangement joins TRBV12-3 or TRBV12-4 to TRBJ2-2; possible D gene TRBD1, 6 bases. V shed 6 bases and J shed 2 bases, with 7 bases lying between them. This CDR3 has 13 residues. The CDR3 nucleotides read TGTGCCAGCAGGGACAGTAACACCGGGGAGCTGTTTTTT. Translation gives CASRDSNTGELFF.

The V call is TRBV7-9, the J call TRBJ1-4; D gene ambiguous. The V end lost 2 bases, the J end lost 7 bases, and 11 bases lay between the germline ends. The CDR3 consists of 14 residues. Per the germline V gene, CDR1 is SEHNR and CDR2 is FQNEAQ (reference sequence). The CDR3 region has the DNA TGTGCCAGCAGCTTACCCGGAACGGCTGAAAAACTGTTTTTT. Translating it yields CASSLPGTAEKLFF.

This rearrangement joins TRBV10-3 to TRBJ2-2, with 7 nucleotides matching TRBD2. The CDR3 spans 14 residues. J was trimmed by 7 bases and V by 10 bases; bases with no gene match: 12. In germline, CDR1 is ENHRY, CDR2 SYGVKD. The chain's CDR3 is CASLAASGVGELFF. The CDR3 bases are TGTGCCAGTCTAGCGGCGAGTGGGGTCGGGGAGCTGTTTTTT.

The CDR3 nucleotides are TGTGCCAGCAGCTTTACGGACAGCAATCAGCCCCAGCATTTT. Amino acids: CASSFTDSNQPQHF. The chain carries TRBV5-5 and TRBJ1-5; unclear D gene. Germline loops: CDR1 SGHKS, CDR2 YYEKEE (reference sequence). Trimming removed 2 bases at V and 1 base at J, with 7 bases between. The CDR3 runs to 14 residues.

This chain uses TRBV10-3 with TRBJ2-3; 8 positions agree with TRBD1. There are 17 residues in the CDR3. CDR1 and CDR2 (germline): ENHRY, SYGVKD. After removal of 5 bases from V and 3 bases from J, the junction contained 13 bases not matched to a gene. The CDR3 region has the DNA TGTGCCATCAGTTCGGGACAGGAAAGTAGGGTTACAGATACGCAGTATTTT. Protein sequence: CAISSGQESRVTDTQYF.

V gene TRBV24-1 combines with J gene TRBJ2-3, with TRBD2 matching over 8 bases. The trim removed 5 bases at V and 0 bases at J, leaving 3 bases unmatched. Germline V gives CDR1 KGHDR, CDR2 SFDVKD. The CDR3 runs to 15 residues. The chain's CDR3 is CATSGSGTSTDTQYF. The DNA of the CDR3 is TGTGCCACCAGTGGTAGCGGGACTAGCACAGATACGCAGTATTTT.